This entry lists 22 T cell receptor beta chains sequenced from one sample in a study of early T cells in non-severe SARS-CoV-2 infection. TCRdb used MiXCR to reprocess the 5' RACE reads, holding one entry per CDR3 protein. Here the sample spans about 37,000 distinct CDR3 sequences, approximately 5.9% being singletons. The material sequenced was whole blood, taken at baseline. The receptors originated from an adult who was a healthcare worker with PCR-confirmed SARS-CoV-2 infection or an uninfected control (not recorded which).

This clonotype was counted at least ten times. The V gene is TRBV4-1, the J gene TRBJ1-2, with 7 bases aligning to TRBD1. The ends lost 4 bases at V and 6 bases at J; junction bases unmatched: 8. The germline V gene encodes CDR1 MGHRA and CDR2 YSYEKL. The CDR3 has 14 amino acids. Here the CDR3 reads CASSRLGGADGYTF. The CDR3 DNA reads as TGCGCCAGCAGCCGATTAGGGGGCGCGGATGGCTACACCTTC.

The V gene is TRBV2, the J gene TRBJ2-7; 9 nucleotides line up with TRBD2. This CDR3 contains 14 residues. V shed 1 base and J 3 bases; nucleotides not matched to a gene: 1. The germline V gene encodes CDR1 SNHLY and CDR2 FYNNEI. CDR3 region: CASSEGGRGYEQYV. The CDR3, as DNA: TGTGCCAGCAGTGAAGGCGGGAGGGGCTACGAGCAGTACGTC.

This clonotype was found many times. This chain links TRBV18 with TRBJ1-1; D unresolved. The germline V and J ends were trimmed by 2 bases and 5 bases, with 12 bases remaining between them. CDR1 and CDR2 (germline): KGHSH, LQKENI. The CDR3 has 14 residues. The CDR3 DNA sequence: TGTGCCAGCTCACCAAGGGAGAGAGAGACTGAAGCTTTCTTT. Encoded protein: CASSPRERETEAFF.

The sample holds many counts of this clonotype. The chain has TRBV7-2 and TRBJ1-3; D not certain. This CDR3 contains 14 residues. Germline CDR1 reads SGHTA; CDR2 reads FQGNSA. V gave up 5 bases and J gave up 1 base, with 9 bases separating them. The CDR3 DNA is TGTGCCAGCAGCCCTCATCAATCTGGAAACACCATATATTTT. This encodes CASSPHQSGNTIYF.

At least ten counts were recorded for this clonotype. The chain combines TRBV7-6 with TRBJ2-1; the match to TRBD2 covers 14 bases. The trim removed 1 base at V and 8 bases at J, leaving 13 bases unmatched. The CDR3 loop spans 19 amino acids. Germline V gene data show CDR1 as SGHVS and CDR2 as FNYEAQ. The CDR3 is CASSLVAGGTSGRTDEQFF. CDR3 coding DNA: TGTGCCAGCAGCTTAGTGGCTGGGGGGACTAGCGGGAGAACCGATGAGCAGTTCTTC.

Comments on this clonotype: Possible read error: a much larger clone is one base away. The chain has TRBV11-2 and TRBJ2-7; D possibly uses TRBD1 or TRBD2 (5 bases each). Germline loops: CDR1 SGHAT, CDR2 FQNNGV. The CDR3 has 12 residues. CDR3 region: CASSLRGVELYF. The DNA for the CDR3 is TGTGCCAGCAGCTTAAGAGGGGTCGAGCTGTACTTC. Using reference TRBV11-2 and TRBJ2-7 for the parts outside the CDR3, the full variable domain is EAGVAQSPRYKIIEKRQSVAFWCNPISGHATLYWYQQILGQGPKLLIQFQNNGVVDDSQLPKDRFSAERLKGVDSTLKIQPAKLEDSAVYLCASSLRGVELYFGPGTRLTVT.

This clonotype was counted many times. The rearrangement uses TRBV12-3 or TRBV12-4 and TRBJ2-1, with D maybe TRBD2 (5 bases). Deletions cut 3 bases from V and 8 bases from J, with 23 bases between. The CDR3 loop spans 17 amino acids. The chain's CDR3 is CASSFWRAAPKVDEQFF. CDR3 nucleotides: TGTGCCAGCAGTTTTTGGCGAGCGGCCCCCAAAGTAGATGAGCAGTTCTTC.

This clonotype was counted ten times or more. This chain joins TRBV12-3 or TRBV12-4 and TRBJ2-5, with D possibly TRBD2 on 6 matching bases. With 7 bases removed from V and 2 bases from J, the gap between germline ends came to 26 bases. The CDR3 runs to 18 residues. The CDR3 nucleotides are TGTGCCAGCACCAAGAGGGCCGGGCCTAGCGTCTTACAAGAGACCCAGTACTTC. This translates into CASTKRAGPSVLQETQYF.

This clonotype was found many times. The chain combines TRBV7-9 with TRBJ1-2, with D maybe TRBD1 (5 bases). Trimming took off 2 bases at V and 2 bases at J, with 15 bases between the two ends. The CDR3 runs to 16 residues. Germline CDR1 SEHNR, CDR2 FQNEAQ (reference sequence). This CDR3 is CASSLLDTPTNYGYTF. For the CDR3, the DNA is TGTGCCAGCAGCTTACTGGACACACCGACGAACTATGGCTACACCTTC.

This clonotype was recorded at least ten times. The chain couples TRBV12-3 or TRBV12-4 to TRBJ2-5; the match to TRBD1 covers 7 bases. The J segment lost 5 bases and the V segment lost 4 bases, leaving 4 bases of the junction unmatched. The CDR3 is made up of 13 amino acids. The CDR3 bases are TGTGCCAGCAGTTCACAGGGGTTTGAGACCCAGTACTTC. Its protein is CASSSQGFETQYF.

This clonotype has a count of ten or more. The V and J genes are TRBV4-1 and TRBJ1-2; a weak D match, TRBD1 (5 bases). Germline V gives CDR1 MGHRA, CDR2 YSYEKL. The CDR3 has 13 amino acids. V shed 0 bases and J shed 6 bases, with 8 bases lying between them. This CDR3 reads CASSQETGDGYTF. Written as DNA, the CDR3 is TGCGCCAGCAGCCAAGAAACGGGGGATGGCTACACCTTC.

This clonotype was counted many times. This rearrangement joins TRBV20-1 to TRBJ2-1, with unresolved D. Germline values: CDR1 DFQATT, CDR2 SNEGSKA (reference sequence). Trimming stripped 6 bases from V and 0 bases from J, with 12 bases between. CDR3 length equals 14 residues. CDR3 in amino acids: CSAFRSSSYNEQFF. CDR3 coding DNA: TGCAGTGCCTTCCGGTCGAGCTCCTACAATGAGCAGTTCTTC.

This clonotype was found many times. The chain recombines TRBV14 with TRBJ2-3, with D perhaps TRBD1 (5 bases). This CDR3 comprises 12 residues. V lost 2 bases to trimming and J lost 10 bases, with 10 bases between them. Germline CDR1 is SGHDN and CDR2 is FVKESK. CDR3 sequence (DNA): TGTGCCAGCAGCCAAACGTGGGGCTCGCAGTATTTT. It translates to CASSQTWGSQYF.

This clonotype was observed at least ten times. V usage is TRBV2 and J usage is TRBJ2-1, with unresolved D. V was pared by 6 bases and J by 8 bases, with 11 bases between. CDR3 length equals 12 residues. Germline V CDR1 and CDR2: SNHLY, FYNNEI. The CDR3 region has the DNA TGTGCCAGCAGCCTTAATGGGGATGAGCAGTTCTTC. Amino acid sequence: CASSLNGDEQFF.

This clonotype showed up many times. The chain couples TRBV10-3 to TRBJ2-7; D might be TRBD1 (6 bases). V was shortened by 7 bases and J by 5 bases, with 18 bases between the two germline ends. The CDR3 contains 14 residues. Germline values: CDR1 ENHRY, CDR2 SYGVKD. Here the CDR3 DNA reads TGTGCCATCACAAGGGAGAGGGGGAACAACGAGCAGTACTTC. It specifies CAITRERGNNEQYF.

This clonotype came up many times. The chain uses TRBV4-1 and TRBJ2-1; 7 nucleotides line up with TRBD2. J gave up 6 bases and V 4 bases, and 15 bases lay outside the gene matches. There are 17 residues in the CDR3. Germline V lookup: CDR1 MGHRA, CDR2 YSYEKL. Here the CDR3 reads CASSRAPLAVNSNEQFF. CDR3 coding DNA: TGCGCCAGCAGCCGGGCGCCTCTAGCGGTCAATAGCAATGAGCAGTTCTTC.

This clonotype has at least ten counts. The rearrangement joins TRBV27 to TRBJ1-1; tentative D call: TRBD1 (6 bases). V dropped 2 bases and J dropped 0 bases, with 7 bases sitting between them. The CDR3 has 14 residues. Germline CDR1 is MNHEY and CDR2 is SMNVEV (reference sequence). Here the CDR3 reads CASSLQGMNTEAFF. CDR3 coding DNA: TGTGCCAGCAGTTTACAGGGGATGAACACTGAAGCTTTCTTT.

This clonotype was observed at least ten times. V and J are TRBV18 and TRBJ1-1; no definite D call. V dropped 1 base and J dropped 3 bases, with 9 bases sitting between them. The germline gives CDR1 KGHSH, CDR2 LQKENI. The CDR3 runs to 14 residues. The CDR3 protein is CASSPQDRHTEAFF. The CDR3 DNA is TGTGCCAGCTCACCACAGGATCGGCACACTGAAGCTTTCTTT.

This clonotype was picked up many times. The chain has TRBV6-6 and TRBJ1-2, with 9 positions matching TRBD1. The length of the CDR3 is 14 residues. Germline V gives CDR1 MNHNY, CDR2 SVGAGI (reference sequence). Trimming took 7 bases from V and 4 from J; bases not matched to a gene: 7. The CDR3 reads CASTQGQGGYGYTF. The CDR3 DNA reads as TGTGCCAGCACGCAGGGACAGGGCGGCTATGGCTACACCTTC.

The table lists this clonotype with many counts. This rearrangement joins TRBV27 to TRBJ2-1; a weak D match, TRBD1 (5 bases). Looked up from germline, CDR1 is MNHEY and CDR2 is SMNVEV (reference sequence). The CDR3 is 17 residues long. Trimming left V 2 bases short and J 3 bases short, with 17 bases between. The CDR3 DNA follows: TGTGCCAGCAGTTTAGCGGCAGGGCCTAGACTCTACAATGAGCAGTTCTTC. Translated: CASSLAAGPRLYNEQFF.

The chain recombines TRBV28 with TRBJ2-7; 9 nucleotides agree with TRBD2. This CDR3 region has 14 residues. The V segment lost 10 bases and the J segment 5 bases; nucleotides outside the gene matches: 12. Germline assignment: CDR1 MDHEN and CDR2 SYDVKM. The CDR3 spells CATLGTSQPDEQYF. The CDR3 DNA is TGTGCCACGCTCGGGACTAGCCAACCGGACGAGCAGTACTTC.

Many counts were recorded for this clonotype. This chain uses TRBV5-4 with TRBJ2-3; D may be TRBD1 (6 bases). This CDR3 is 15 amino acids long. Trimming left V 3 bases short and J 2 bases short, with 13 bases between. CDR1 and CDR2 from the germline V gene are SGHNT and YYREEE (reference sequence). The CDR3 protein is CASSSPGTTTDTQYF. The CDR3 nucleotides read TGTGCCAGCAGCTCCCCCGGGACAACCACAGATACGCAGTATTTT.